The 17 T cell receptor beta chains below all came from one sample that was sequenced in a study of CD8 T cells in Susac syndrome (dated by TCRdb to between 2018 and 2021). The library came from the immunoSEQ multiplex PCR assay. RNA was extracted with the RNeasy kit and about 0.5 to 1 ug was reverse transcribed using random hexamers. TCRdb cleaned the public reads at Q25 with fastp, built clones with MiXCR and kept in-frame beta chains. Entries are consolidated by CDR3 protein sequence, retaining the most common genes and DNA. The sample has 150,000 to 200,000 distinct CDR3 sequences on record, roughly 95% of them singletons. Jointly, the top ten make up about 0.14% of the sample. Sequenced input: CD4+ T cells from PBMCs. The receptors were sampled from a human donor in good health.

V usage is TRBV29-1 and J usage is TRBJ2-3, with D hard to call. V lost 3 bases, J lost 2 bases, and 3 bases lay in between. Germline CDR1 SQVTM, CDR2 ANQGSEA. CDR3 length: 11 residues. CDR3 bases: TGCAGCGTTGACGACACAGATACGCAGTATTTT. Residues: CSVDDTDTQYF.

The rearrangement uses TRBV19 and TRBJ2-4, with 7 bases that match TRBD1. The V segment lost 7 bases and the J segment 12 bases; nucleotides outside the gene matches: 9. The length of the CDR3 is 12 residues. CDR1 is LNHDA, CDR2 SQIVND, per germline (reference sequence). The CDR3 DNA follows: TGTGCCAGTACTAGGGGGCATGTGGATCAGTACTTC. It is translated as CASTRGHVDQYF.

The chain employs TRBV7-9 and TRBJ1-3; 7 bases line up with TRBD1. Germline values: CDR1 SEHNR, CDR2 FQNEAQ (reference sequence). V lost 6 bases and J lost 2; bases outside the gene matches: 10. CDR3 length: 16 amino acids. The CDR3 DNA is TGTGCCAGCAGTCGACAGGGTACCAGACCTGGAAACACCATATATTTT. Encoded protein: CASSRQGTRPGNTIYF.

V is TRBV10-3 and J is TRBJ1-2; D is unclear. CDR1 is ENHRY and CDR2 is SYGVKD in the germline V gene. With 0 bases removed from V and 1 base from J, the gap between germline ends came to 6 bases. The CDR3 spans 14 residues. For the CDR3, the DNA is TGTGCCATCAGTGAGTCTGGCAGTAACTATGGCTACACCTTC. Encoded protein: CAISESGSNYGYTF.

The rearrangement links TRBV5-1 to TRBJ2-2, with D possibly matching TRBD1 (6 bases). The CDR3 contains 14 residues. Germline V gene data show CDR1 as SGHRS and CDR2 as YFSETQ. The V gene lost 4 bases and the J gene lost 1 base, with 8 bases spanning the gap. CDR3 nucleotides: TGCGCCAGCAGCGTGGGACAGAACACCGGGGAGCTGTTTTTT. Residues: CASSVGQNTGELFF.

The chain has TRBV7-2 and TRBJ2-3, with 10 bases identical to TRBD2. The CDR3 has 17 residues. V was pared by 2 bases and J by 2 bases, with 7 bases of the junction left unmatched. The V gene's germline CDR1 is SGHTA and CDR2 FQGNSA. The CDR3 DNA reads TGTGCCAGCAGCTTATTTTTAGCGGGGGGCCTCACAGATACGCAGTATTTT. As protein: CASSLFLAGGLTDTQYF.

The chain carries TRBV7-9 and TRBJ1-1, with a tentative D call TRBD1 (6 bases). The CDR3 is 15 residues long. The germline CDR1 and CDR2 sequences are SEHNR and FQNEAQ (reference sequence). V gave up 5 bases and J gave up 4 bases, with 17 bases separating them. In DNA, the CDR3 is TGTGCCAGCAGCCCCCGGACAGAGCGGAGCACTGAAGCTTTCTTT. This translates into CASSPRTERSTEAFF.

The CDR3 region has the DNA TGCGCCAGCAGTCAATCGGGAGGCGTGGAACACTATGGCTACACCTTC. This codes for CASSQSGGVEHYGYTF. J is TRBJ1-2 and V is TRBV23-1; D gene unclear. TRBV23-1 is an open reading frame, and its role is uncertain. This CDR3 is built from 16 residues. The V end lost 0 bases, the J end lost 3 bases, and 14 bases lay between the germline ends.

The V call is TRBV29-1, the J call TRBJ1-2; D not resolved. Per the germline V gene, CDR1 is SQVTM and CDR2 is ANQGSEA. The CDR3 runs to 13 residues. Trimming left V 5 bases short and J 4 bases short, with 14 bases between. In nucleotides, the CDR3 is TGCAGCGTTTTCGGACGGCTATCCTATGGCTACACCTTC. This encodes CSVFGRLSYGYTF.

The chain joins TRBV4-1 to TRBJ2-3; tentative D call: TRBD2 (6 bases). Trimming left V 4 bases short and J 5 bases short, with 16 bases between. This CDR3 comprises 15 residues. From germline, CDR1 is MGHRA and CDR2 YSYEKL. The CDR3 region is CASSLKEGGGDTQYF. The CDR3 DNA follows: TGCGCCAGCAGCCTTAAGGAGGGAGGTGGAGATACGCAGTATTTT.

The CDR3 sequence is CASTDPGQGTGELFF. CDR3 DNA sequence: TGTGCCAGCACCGACCCGGGACAGGGAACCGGGGAGCTGTTTTTT. The chain links TRBV3-1 to TRBJ2-2, with 9 nucleotides matching TRBD1. V shed 7 bases and J 5 bases; nucleotides not matched to a gene: 8. The CDR3 runs 15 residues. Per the germline V gene, CDR1 is LGHDT and CDR2 is YNNKEL (reference sequence).

This chain joins TRBV19 and TRBJ1-1, with D possibly TRBD1 on 5 matching bases. The V end lost 3 bases, the J end lost 4 bases, and 9 bases lay between the germline ends. This CDR3 is 13 amino acids long. Germline V lookup: CDR1 LNHDA, CDR2 SQIVND (reference sequence). This CDR3 is CASSMDGGTEAFF. The CDR3 DNA reads TGTGCCAGTAGTATGGATGGGGGCACTGAAGCTTTCTTT.

V and J are TRBV2 and TRBJ1-5, with 8 positions matching TRBD1. Looked up from germline, CDR1 is SNHLY and CDR2 is FYNNEI. V was pared by 5 bases and J by 5 bases, with 5 bases of the junction left unmatched. The CDR3 runs to 14 residues. The chain's CDR3 is CASSTQGQDQPQHF. CDR3 bases: TGTGCCAGCAGTACACAGGGACAGGATCAGCCCCAGCATTTT.

The chain uses TRBV7-9 and TRBJ1-6, with 8 bases identical to TRBD1. Germline lookup yields CDR1 SEHNR and CDR2 FQNEAQ (reference sequence). V shed 6 bases and J 4 bases; nucleotides not matched to a gene: 2. CDR3 length: 14 amino acids. The CDR3 DNA sequence: TGTGCCAGCAGTCGACAGGGGTATAATTCACCCCTCCACTTT. Translating it yields CASSRQGYNSPLHF. The variable domain in full, completed from reference TRBV7-9 and TRBJ1-6, reads DTGVSQNPRHKITKRGQNVTFRCDPISEHNRLYWYRQTLGQGPEFLTYFQNEAQLEKSRLLSDRFSAERPKGSFSTLEIQRTEQGDSAMYLCASSRQGYNSPLHFGNGTRLTVT.

CDR3: CSAPLAGETQYF. The DNA for the CDR3 is TGCAGTGCTCCCCTAGCGGGGGAGACCCAGTACTTC. V gene TRBV20-1 combines with J gene TRBJ2-5; TRBD2 agrees at 9 bases. J gave up 5 bases and V 5 bases, and 3 bases lay outside the gene matches. Germline V gene lookup returns CDR1 DFQATT and CDR2 SNEGSKA (reference sequence). The length of the CDR3 is 12 residues.

This CDR3 reads CASADRGMYQPQHF. Here the CDR3 DNA reads TGTGCCAGCGCGGACAGGGGCATGTATCAGCCCCAGCATTTT. V gene TRBV2 combines with J gene TRBJ1-5; 9 bases fit TRBD1. Germline V lookup: CDR1 SNHLY, CDR2 FYNNEI. CDR3 length: 14 residues. V lost 8 bases, J lost 5 bases, and 7 bases stayed unmatched.

This clonotype was seen more than once but under ten times. This sequence joins TRBV5-6 and TRBJ2-3; D is uncertain. CDR3 length: 13 amino acids. V was shortened by 1 base and J by 0 bases, with 3 bases between the two germline ends. The germline V gene has CDR1 SGHDT and CDR2 YYEEEE. The CDR3 region is CASSLTSTDTQYF. CDR3 DNA sequence: TGTGCCAGCAGCTTGACAAGCACAGATACGCAGTATTTT.